This T cell receptor beta chain was identified during a study of post-analysis software for immune sequencing data. Overall study findings and caveats: A handful of TRBV segments (TRBV5-6, TRBV5-1 and TRBV20-1 among them) occurred more frequently in patients than in controls. When compared against controls, multiple sclerosis patients showed significantly lower normalized Chao1 diversity.

Turning to this clonotype: Antigen specificity is unknown.

CDR3 size: 14 residues. The V gene lost 7 bases and the J gene lost 1 base, with 13 bases spanning the gap. Germline CDR1 is SGHAT and CDR2 is FQNNGV. Presence of unique molecular identifiers characterized the TCR beta cDNA libraries. TCRdb ran MiXCR on the PCR reads and lists one entry per CDR3 protein. The sample lists about 760,000 distinct CDR3 sequences; roughly 29% were seen once. This receptor was identified in a girl between 5 and 17 years old with multiple sclerosis. The sequencing input was blood. The V call is TRBV11-2, the J call TRBJ1-1, with D maybe TRBD1 (5 bases). The CDR3 spells CASTYAGGNTEAFF. The CDR3, as DNA: TGTGCCAGCACCTACGCCGGGGGGAACACTGAAGCTTTCTTT.